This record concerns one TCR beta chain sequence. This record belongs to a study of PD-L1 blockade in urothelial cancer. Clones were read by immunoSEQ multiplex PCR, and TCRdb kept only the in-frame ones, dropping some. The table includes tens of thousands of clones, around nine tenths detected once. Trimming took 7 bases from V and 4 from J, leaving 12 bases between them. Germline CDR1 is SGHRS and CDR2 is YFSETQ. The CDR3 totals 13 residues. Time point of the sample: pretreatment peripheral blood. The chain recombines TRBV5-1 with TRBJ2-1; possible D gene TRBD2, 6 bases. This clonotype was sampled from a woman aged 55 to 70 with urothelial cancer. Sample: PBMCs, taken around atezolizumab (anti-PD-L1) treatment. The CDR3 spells CASAGGNYNEQFF. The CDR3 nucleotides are TGCGCCAGCGCTGGCGGGAATTACAATGAGCAGTTCTTC.